This is a list of T cell receptor beta chains from one sample in a study of beta chain features in type 1 diabetes. Sequenced by immunoSEQ multiplex PCR; TCRdb stores in-frame clones only, minus some. The sample comprises some 150,000 clones, 9% of which are singletons, and 0.7% rests with the top ten. Sequenced input: central memory CD4+ T cells from blood. All receptors derive from a woman in her thirties with type 1 diabetes. CDR3s include the opening cysteine and the closing phenylalanine or tryptophan. The D gene is left open where the match is weak. The size field is filled for only some rows; it gives once, few, many or a size class.

V gene,D gene,clone size,J gene,CDR3 protein,CDR3 DNA
TRBV29-1,TRBD1,-,TRBJ1-2,CSVYFRGLSDGYTF,TGCAGCGTATATTTCAGGGGGCTGAGCGATGGCTACACCTTC
TRBV19,-,few,TRBJ1-2,CASSPQVNYGYTF,TGTGCCAGTTCCCCCCAGGTGAACTATGGCTACACCTTC
TRBV18,TRBD1,few,TRBJ2-2,CASSPILGSGGDTGELFF,TGTGCCAGCTCACCAATACTCGGCTCAGGGGGCGACACCGGGGAGCTGTTTTTT
TRBV28,-,few,TRBJ2-1,CASSSRTFYNEQFF,TGTGCCAGCAGTTCCCGGACTTTTTACAATGAGCAGTTCTTC
TRBV7-2,-,few,TRBJ1-2,CASSLAAANYGYTF,TGTGCCAGCAGCTTAGCGGCAGCTAACTATGGCTACACCTTC
TRBV6-1,-,-,TRBJ2-5,CASRESLQTQYF,TGTGCCAGCAGAGAAAGCCTGCAGACCCAGTACTTC
TRBV4-2,TRBD1,-,TRBJ1-2,CASSVTGVDYGYTF,TGTGCCAGCAGCGTGACAGGGGTGGACTATGGCTACACCTTC
TRBV29-1,-,many,TRBJ2-7,CSVESGFTYEQYF,TGCAGCGTTGAATCAGGTTTTACCTACGAGCAGTACTTC
TRBV30,-,-,TRBJ1-3,CAWSVEGFRGGNTIYF,TGTGCCTGGAGTGTGGAAGGGTTCAGGGGTGGAAACACCATATATTTT
TRBV7-9,-,few,TRBJ1-4,CASSSVESGGKKLFF,TGTGCCAGCAGCTCGGTGGAATCCGGAGGAAAGAAGCTGTTTTTT
TRBV7-3,TRBD2,-,TRBJ2-6,CASSPSGSASGANVLTF,TGTGCCAGCAGCCCTAGCGGGTCCGCCTCTGGGGCCAACGTCCTGACTTTC
TRBV19,-,few,TRBJ2-7,CASSLGFSREQYF,TGTGCCAGTAGTCTAGGGTTCTCGAGGGAGCAGTACTTC
TRBV15,TRBD1,-,TRBJ2-2,CATSRDSPGTGRAGELFF,TGTGCCACCAGCAGAGATAGCCCCGGGACAGGGAGGGCCGGGGAGCTGTTTTTT
TRBV18,-,-,TRBJ1-1,CASSPSGGNTEAFF,TGTGCCAGCTCACCAAGCGGGGGGAACACTGAAGCTTTCTTT
TRBV29-1,-,few,TRBJ2-1,CSVEGDSSYNEQFF,TGCAGCGTTGAAGGCGACAGCTCCTACAATGAGCAGTTCTTC
TRBV2,TRBD1,few,TRBJ2-7,CASRGQSYEQYF,TGTGCCAGCAGGGGACAGTCCTACGAGCAGTACTTC
TRBV19,-,-,TRBJ1-5,CASSISQLPNQPQHF,TGTGCCAGTAGTATCTCCCAGTTACCTAATCAGCCCCAGCATTTT
TRBV2,-,-,TRBJ1-3,CASSEARGNTIYF,TGTGCCAGCAGTGAAGCCCGTGGAAACACCATATATTTT
TRBV30,TRBD2,-,TRBJ2-1,CAWSLAGYYNEQFF,TGTGCCTGGAGTTTAGCGGGTTACTACAATGAGCAGTTCTTC
TRBV5-1,TRBD1,few,TRBJ1-5,CASSLGDSKDQPQHF,TGCGCCAGCAGCTTGGGGGACAGTAAAGATCAGCCCCAGCATTTT
TRBV28,-,few,TRBJ2-7,CASRNRVTYEQYF,TGTGCCAGCAGGAACAGGGTCACCTACGAGCAGTACTTC
TRBV29-1,-,-,TRBJ2-7,CSVRTRIYEQYF,TGCAGCGTTAGGACAAGAATTTACGAGCAGTACTTC
TRBV4-1,-,few,TRBJ2-5,CASSQGSGQQETQYF,TGCGCCAGCAGCCAGGGATCCGGACAGCAAGAGACCCAGTACTTC
TRBV7-9,-,-,TRBJ2-4,CASSPRVSVNIQYF,TGTGCCAGCAGCCCCCGGGTTAGTGTAAACATTCAGTACTTC
TRBV19,-,few,TRBJ2-1,CASSSTQIGSPFF,TGTGCCAGTAGCTCCACCCAGATCGGGAGTCCGTTCTTC